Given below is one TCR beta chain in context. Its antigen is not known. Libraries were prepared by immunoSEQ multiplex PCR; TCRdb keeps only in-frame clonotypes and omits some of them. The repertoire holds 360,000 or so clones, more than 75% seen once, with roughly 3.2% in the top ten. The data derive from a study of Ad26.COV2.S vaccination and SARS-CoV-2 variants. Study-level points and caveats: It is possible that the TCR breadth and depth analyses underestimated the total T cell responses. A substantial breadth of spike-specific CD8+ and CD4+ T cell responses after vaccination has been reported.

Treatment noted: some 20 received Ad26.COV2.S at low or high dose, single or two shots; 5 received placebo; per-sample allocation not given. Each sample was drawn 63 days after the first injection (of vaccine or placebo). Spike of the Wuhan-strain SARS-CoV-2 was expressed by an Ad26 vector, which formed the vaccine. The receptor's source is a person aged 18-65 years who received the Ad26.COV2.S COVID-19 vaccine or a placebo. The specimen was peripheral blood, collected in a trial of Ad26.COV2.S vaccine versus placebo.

The CDR3 nucleotides are TGTGCCAGCAGCAAACGGAGCATCTACGAGCAGTACTTC. It encodes CASSKRSIYEQYF. The chain joins TRBV7-8 to TRBJ2-7; D is undetermined. The CDR3 spans 13 residues. Germline V gene data show CDR1 as SGHVS and CDR2 as FQNEAQ. Between the trimmed V and J ends, which lost 5 bases and 3 bases, there was a span of 11 bases.